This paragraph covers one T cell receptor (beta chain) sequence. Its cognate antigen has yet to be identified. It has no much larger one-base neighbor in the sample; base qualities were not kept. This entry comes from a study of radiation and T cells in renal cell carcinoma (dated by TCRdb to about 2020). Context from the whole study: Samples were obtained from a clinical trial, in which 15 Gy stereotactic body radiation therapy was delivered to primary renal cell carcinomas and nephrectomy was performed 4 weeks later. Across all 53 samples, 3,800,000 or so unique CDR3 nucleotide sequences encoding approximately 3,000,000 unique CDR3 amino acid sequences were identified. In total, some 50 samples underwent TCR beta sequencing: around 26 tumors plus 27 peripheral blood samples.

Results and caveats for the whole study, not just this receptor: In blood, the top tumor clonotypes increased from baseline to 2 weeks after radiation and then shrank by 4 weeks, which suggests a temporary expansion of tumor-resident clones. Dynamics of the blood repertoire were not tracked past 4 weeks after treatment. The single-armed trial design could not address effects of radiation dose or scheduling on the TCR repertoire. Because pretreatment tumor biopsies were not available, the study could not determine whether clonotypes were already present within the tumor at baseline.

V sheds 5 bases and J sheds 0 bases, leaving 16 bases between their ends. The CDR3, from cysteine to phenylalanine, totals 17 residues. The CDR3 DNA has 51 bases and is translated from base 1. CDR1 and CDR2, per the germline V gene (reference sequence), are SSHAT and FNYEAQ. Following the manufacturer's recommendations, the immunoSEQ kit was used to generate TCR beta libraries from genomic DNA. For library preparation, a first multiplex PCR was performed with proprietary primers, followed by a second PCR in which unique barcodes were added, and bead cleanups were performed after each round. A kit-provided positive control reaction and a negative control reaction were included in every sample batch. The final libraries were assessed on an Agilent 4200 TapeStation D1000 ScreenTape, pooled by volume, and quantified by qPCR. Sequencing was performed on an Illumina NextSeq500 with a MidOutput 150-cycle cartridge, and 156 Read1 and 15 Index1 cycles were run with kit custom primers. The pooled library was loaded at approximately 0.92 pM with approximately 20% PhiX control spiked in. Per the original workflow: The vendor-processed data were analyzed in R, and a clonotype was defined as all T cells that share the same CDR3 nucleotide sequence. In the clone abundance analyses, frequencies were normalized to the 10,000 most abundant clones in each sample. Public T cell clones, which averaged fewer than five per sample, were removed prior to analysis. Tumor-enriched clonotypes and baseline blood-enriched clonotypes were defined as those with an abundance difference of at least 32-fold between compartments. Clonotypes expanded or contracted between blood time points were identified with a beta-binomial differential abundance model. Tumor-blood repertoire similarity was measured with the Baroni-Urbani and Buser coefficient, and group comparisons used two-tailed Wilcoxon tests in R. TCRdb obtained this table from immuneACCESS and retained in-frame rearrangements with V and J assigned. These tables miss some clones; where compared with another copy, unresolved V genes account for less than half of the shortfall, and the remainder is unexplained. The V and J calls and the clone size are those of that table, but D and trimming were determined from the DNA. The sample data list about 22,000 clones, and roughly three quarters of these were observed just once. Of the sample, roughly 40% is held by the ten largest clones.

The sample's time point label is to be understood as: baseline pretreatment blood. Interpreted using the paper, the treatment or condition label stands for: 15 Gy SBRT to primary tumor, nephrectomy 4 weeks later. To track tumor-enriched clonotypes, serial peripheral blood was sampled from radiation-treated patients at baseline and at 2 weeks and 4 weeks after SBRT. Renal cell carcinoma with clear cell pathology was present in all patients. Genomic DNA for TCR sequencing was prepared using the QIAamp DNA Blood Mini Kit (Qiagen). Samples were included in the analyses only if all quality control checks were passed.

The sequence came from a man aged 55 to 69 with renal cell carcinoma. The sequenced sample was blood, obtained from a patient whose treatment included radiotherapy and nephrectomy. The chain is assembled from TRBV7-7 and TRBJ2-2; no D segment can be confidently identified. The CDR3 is CASSPEGWRPNTGELFF. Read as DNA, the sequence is TGTGCCAGCAGCCCCGAAGGCTGGCGGCCGAACACCGGGGAGCTGTTTTTT.